Below are 26 T cell receptor beta chains sequenced from a single sample in a study of tumor and adjacent non-tumor tissue in lung cancer. A modified ARM-PCR protocol with three rounds of nested PCR amplified TCRbeta. TCRdb re-called the multiplex PCR reads through MiXCR, storing one row per CDR3 protein. Among about 90,000 distinct CDR3 sequences listed, 75% to 85% were seen once. The template was RNA from unsorted bulk tissue. More than 3 cm separated this lung sample from the edge of the tumor. Sequences were obtained from distant non-tumor lung tissue. The receptors originated from a woman between 50 and 59 years old with non-small cell lung cancer.

This clonotype was seen a handful of times. Since no conserved phenylalanine or tryptophan closes the CDR3, a read error is the likely cause. The rearrangement joins TRBV11-2 to TRBJ2-5; perhaps TRBD2 as D (5 bases). CDR1 is SGHAT and CDR2 is FQNNGV in the germline V gene. The V end lost 1 base, the J end lost 4 bases, and 10 bases lay between the germline ends. There are 14 residues in the CDR3. The CDR3 reads CASSLVLAGETQYL. CDR3 coding DNA: TGTGCCAGCAGCTTAGTTCTAGCAGGAGAGACCCAGTACTTA.

The gene calls are TRBV19 and TRBJ2-7, with a tentative D call TRBD1 (6 bases). Trimming removed 6 bases from V and 2 bases from J, with 14 bases in between. Germline V gene lookup returns CDR1 LNHDA and CDR2 SQIVND (reference sequence). This CDR3 region has 14 residues. The DNA for the CDR3 is TGTGCCAGTAGAAGGGACACAGCCGCCTACGAGCAGTACTTC. It is translated as CASRRDTAAYEQYF.

Only one count was recorded for this clonotype. Its ends do not fully match the called genes, so a read error is possible. The chain links TRBV7-3 to TRBJ2-1; D call uncertain. The CDR3 is 14 residues long. Looked up from germline, CDR1 is SGHTA and CDR2 is FQGTGA. CDR3 bases: TGTGTCAGCAGCTTATTGGGAAACTACAATGAGCAGTTCTTC. Translating gives CVSSLLGNYNEQFF.

This clonotype showed up many times. The chain is built from TRBV6-5 and TRBJ2-7; 7 bases align to TRBD2. The CDR3 runs 15 residues. The germline gives CDR1 MNHEY, CDR2 SVGAGI. Germline trimming cut 6 bases from V and 3 bases from J; bases unmatched to any gene: 11. CDR3 sequence (DNA): TGTGCCAGCAGCCTAAACCTAGCGGAAATCTACGAGCAGTACTTC. Its translation: CASSLNLAEIYEQYF.

Concerning this clonotype itself: An end of the junction does not agree with germline; a read error may underlie this. The genes are TRBV4-2 and TRBJ1-5; D unclear. Per the germline V gene, CDR1 is LGHNA and CDR2 is YNFKEQ. CDR3 length equals 15 residues. The CDR3 bases are TGTGCCAGCAGCCAAAACCTCACAAGCAATCAGCCCCAGCACTTT. It codes for CASSQNLTSNQPQHF.

Comments on this clonotype: The junction shows a germline mismatch at one end, possibly a read error. V and J are TRBV4-2 and TRBJ2-7, with D perhaps TRBD1 (6 bases). The better agreement between TRBJ2-1 and the DNA end casts doubt on the J call. CDR3 length: 14 amino acids. The germline V gene encodes CDR1 LGHNA and CDR2 YNFKEQ. The CDR3 reads CSSSSGTNSYEQFF. The CDR3 nucleotides are TGTTCCAGCAGCTCCGGGACAAACTCCTACGAGCAGTTCTTC.

A note on this clonotype: An end of the junction differs from the germline gene, which may be a read error. The rearrangement uses TRBV7-9 and TRBJ2-5; 8 bases agree with TRBD2. The CDR3 spans 17 residues. CDR1 and CDR2 from the germline V gene are SEHNR and FQNEAQ (reference sequence). The CDR3 region has the DNA TGTGCCAGCAGTTTAGCGCTTGTTAGCGGGATCCAAGAGACCCAGTACTTC. It encodes CASSLALVSGIQETQYF.

The chain employs TRBV12-3 or TRBV12-4 and TRBJ2-7; 7 nucleotides line up with TRBD1. The V gene end was trimmed by 5 bases and the J gene end by 6 bases; junction bases not matched to a gene: 7. The CDR3 runs 13 residues. Here the CDR3 reads CASSLRGPCEQYF. The CDR3 nucleotides read TGTGCCAGCAGTCTAAGGGGGCCCTGCGAGCAGTACTTC.

Concerning this clonotype itself: A much larger clone sits a single nucleotide away, making a read error possible. In nucleotides, the CDR3 is TGTGTCAGCAGTTCCGCCCGGACAGGGAACGAGCAGTACTTC. It codes for CVSSSARTGNEQYF. The chain carries TRBV28 and TRBJ2-7; 8 bases line up with TRBD1. The germline gives CDR1 MDHEN, CDR2 SYDVKM. The length of the CDR3 is 14 residues.

Note on this clonotype: A junction end diverges from the germline sequence, so it may reflect a read error. V is TRBV5-6 and J is TRBJ2-2; D is uncertain. CDR3 length equals 15 residues. CDR1 SGHDT and CDR2 YYEEEE come from the germline V gene. As DNA, the CDR3 is TGTGCCAGCAGCTTGGGTCTTTCGCAGCTAGAGAAGCTGTTTTTC. Amino acid sequence: CASSLGLSQLEKLFF.

Notes on this clonotype: One junction end disagrees with the germline gene, perhaps due to a read error. CDR3 residues: CTSSDHLGGTGNGKLFF. CDR3 DNA sequence: TGTACCAGCAGTGACCACCTCGGCGGGACAGGCAATGGAAAACTGTTTTTT. This sequence joins TRBV6-1 and TRBJ1-4, with TRBD1 matching over 8 bases. The CDR3 is 17 amino acids. The germline gives CDR1 MNHNS, CDR2 SASEGT.

The chain links TRBV4-2 to TRBJ2-1; 8 bases align to TRBD2. This CDR3 has 15 amino acids. From germline, CDR1 is LGHNA and CDR2 YNFKEQ. DNA of the CDR3: TGTATCAGCAGCCCCCAGCGGGAGACTTACAATGAGCAGTTCTTC. Translating it yields CISSPQRETYNEQFF.

This clonotype showed up just a few times. A much larger clone lies a single base off, so this may be a read error. V usage is TRBV14 and J usage is TRBJ2-7; perhaps D is TRBD1 or TRBD2 (6 bases each). This CDR3 has 13 amino acids. V lost 4 bases and J lost 9, with 16 bases in between. Looked up from germline, CDR1 is SGHDN and CDR2 is FVKESK. The CDR3 coding sequence is TGTGCCAGCAGCCGTGTTGGGGGGACACGGCAGTACTTC. Translated, it gives CASSRVGGTRQYF.

Notes on this clonotype: One end of the junction varies from germline; a read error may be responsible. The rearrangement joins TRBV4-1 to TRBJ2-5; 7 bases fit TRBD2. The germline CDR1 and CDR2 sequences are MGHRA and YSYEKL. CDR3 size: 15 residues. The CDR3 region has the DNA TGCGCCAGCAGCCTAACGGAGCGGGATGTGGAGACCCACAACTTC. Its protein product is CASSLTERDVETHNF.

Concerning this clonotype: An end of the junction does not agree with germline; a read error may underlie this. The rearrangement joins TRBV4-1 to TRBJ2-3; 12 nucleotides agree with TRBD2. The CDR3 spans 21 residues. Germline V lookup: CDR1 MGHRA, CDR2 YSYEKL. Written as DNA, the CDR3 is TGCGCCAACAGCCAAGGCTACCTAGCGGGAGGGCCCACCCTACCGCCAGATACGCAGTATTTT. Translating gives CANSQGYLAGGPTLPPDTQYF.

As for this clonotype: The junction shows a germline mismatch at one end, possibly a read error. This chain connects TRBV29-1 to TRBJ1-1, with D maybe TRBD1 (5 bases). The CDR3 totals 12 residues. From germline, CDR1 is SQVTM and CDR2 ANQGSEA. CDR3 sequence reads: CSVDRSRAEAIF. The CDR3 nucleotides read TGCAGCGTTGACAGGTCCAGGGCTGAAGCTATCTTT.

Notes on this clonotype: A junction end diverges from the germline sequence, so it may reflect a read error. The chain's CDR3 is CASRESGQIDEKLFF. Here the CDR3 DNA reads TGTGCCAGCAGGGAATCAGGGCAGATCGATGAAAAACTATTTTTT. The chain uses TRBV6-5 and TRBJ1-4, with D possibly matching TRBD1 (5 bases). The CDR3 has 15 amino acids. Looked up from germline, CDR1 is MNHEY and CDR2 is SVGAGI.

This rearrangement joins TRBV29-1 to TRBJ2-7; the match to TRBD2 covers 9 bases. Germline V gives CDR1 SQVTM, CDR2 ANQGSEA. The CDR3 totals 16 residues. CDR3 region: CNAEGASGAPGAEQYF. In DNA form, the CDR3 reads TGCAACGCTGAAGGGGCTAGCGGGGCCCCGGGGGCCGAGCAGTACTTC.

This clonotype was seen once. This chain connects TRBV11-2 to TRBJ1-1; D is unclear. The CDR3 is made up of 15 amino acids. CDR1 and CDR2 from the germline V gene are SGHAT and FQNNGV. V was shortened by 0 bases and J by 10 bases, with 18 bases between the two germline ends. DNA for the CDR3: TGTGCCAGCAGCTTAGAGCCGAGGGCGAACACCGTAGCTTTCTTT. Residues: CASSLEPRANTVAFF.

This clonotype was seen a few times. A much larger clone lies a single base off, so this may be a read error. The rearrangement uses TRBV24-1 and TRBJ2-7, with D perhaps TRBD1 (5 bases). Germline CDR1 reads KGHDR; CDR2 reads SFDVKD. The CDR3 is 13 amino acids. The CDR3 spells CAAREELTYEQYF. The DNA of the CDR3 is TGTGCCGCCAGGGAAGAGCTCACCTACGAGCAGTACTTC.

This clonotype appeared a single time. The chain is built from TRBV7-8 and TRBJ1-1, with 7 bases fitting TRBD1. The CDR3 length is 14 residues. Trimming at V came to 3 bases and at J to 8 bases, leaving 9 bases not matched to a gene. CDR1 SGHVS and CDR2 FQNEAQ come from the germline V gene. CDR3 in amino acids: CASSLGRGLIEAFF. For the CDR3, the DNA is TGTGCCAGCAGCTTGGGTAGGGGGCTGATCGAAGCTTTCTTT.

About this clonotype itself: Because the CDR3 is missing its conserved closing phenylalanine or tryptophan, this is likely a read error. The CDR3 loop reads CASSSRGNSYEQYL. CDR3 in DNA: TGTGCCAGCAGTAGCCGGGGCAACTCCTACGAGCAGTACTTA. The rearrangement uses TRBV6-6 and TRBJ2-7; D possibly uses TRBD1 or TRBD2 (5 bases each). The CDR3 runs 14 residues. Trimming took 5 bases from V and 0 from J, leaving 11 bases between them. Germline V gene data show CDR1 as MNHNY and CDR2 as SVGAGI (reference sequence).

In regard to this clonotype: The missing conserved phenylalanine or tryptophan at the end of this CDR3 makes a read error likely. The V gene is TRBV29-1, the J gene TRBJ2-5; 7 bases map to TRBD1. Trimming took 4 bases from V and 1 from J; bases not matched to a gene: 6. In germline, CDR1 is SQVTM, CDR2 ANQGSEA. The CDR3 is 14 amino acids. CDR3 nucleotides: TGCAGCGTTGTAGGGGACAGTTCCCAAGAGACCCAGTACTCT. This codes for CSVVGDSSQETQYS.

The rearrangement uses TRBV20-1 and TRBJ2-1, with TRBD1 identical over 12 bases. The trim removed 0 bases at V and 8 bases at J, leaving 14 bases unmatched. The germline CDR1 and CDR2 sequences are DFQATT and SNEGSKA (reference sequence). The CDR3 has 18 amino acids. Here the CDR3 DNA reads TGCAGTGCTAGAGAGCACGGAAGGGGGGGACAGGGGGCCTATGAGCAGTTCTTC. Amino acids: CSAREHGRGGQGAYEQFF.

About this clonotype itself: Relative to the germline gene, one junction end is altered; a read error may explain this. In DNA, the CDR3 is TGTGCCAGCAGTCCTTTCCCGGCCAGGTTCCAAGAGACTCAGCACTTC. It is translated as CASSPFPARFQETQHF. This chain connects TRBV6-5 to TRBJ2-5; D is undetermined. Germline CDR1 MNHEY, CDR2 SVGAGI. The CDR3 totals 16 residues.

The CDR3 bases are TGCGCCTGCTCCGGGCTTGGGGAGACAGGGACGCTTCCTGGAAAACTGTTTTTT. This codes for CACSGLGETGTLPGKLFF. The chain links TRBV10-2 to TRBJ1-4, with 7 bases fitting TRBD1. CDR3 length equals 18 residues. The V gene end was trimmed by 11 bases and the J gene end by 10 bases; junction bases not matched to a gene: 28. The germline V gene encodes CDR1 WSHSY and CDR2 SAAADI.